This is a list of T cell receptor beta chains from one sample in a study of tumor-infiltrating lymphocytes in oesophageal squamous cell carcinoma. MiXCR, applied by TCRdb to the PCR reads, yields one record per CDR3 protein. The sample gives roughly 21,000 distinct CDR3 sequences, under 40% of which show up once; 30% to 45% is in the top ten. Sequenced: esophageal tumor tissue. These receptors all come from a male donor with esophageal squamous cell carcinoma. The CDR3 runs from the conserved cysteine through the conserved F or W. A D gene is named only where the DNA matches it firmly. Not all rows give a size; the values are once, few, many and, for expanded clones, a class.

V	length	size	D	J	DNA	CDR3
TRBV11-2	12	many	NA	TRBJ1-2	TGTGCCAGCAGCGCAAATAACTATGGCTACACCTTC	CASSANNYGYTF
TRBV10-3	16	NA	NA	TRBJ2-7	TGTGCCATCAGTGAGTCGAAGGTAGGGGTCCCCTACGAGCAGTACTTC	CAISESKVGVPYEQYF
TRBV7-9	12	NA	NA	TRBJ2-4	TGTGCCAGCAGCTTCCTGTATGGCATTCAGTACTTC	CASSFLYGIQYF
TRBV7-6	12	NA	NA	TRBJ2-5	TGTGCCAGCAGCGACCCCGGGGAGACCCAGTACTTC	CASSDPGETQYF
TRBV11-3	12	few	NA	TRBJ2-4	TGTGCCAGCAGCTTTCTCCTAGATGAGCAGTACTTC	CASSFLLDEQYF
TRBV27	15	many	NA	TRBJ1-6	TGTGCCAGCAGTTTAGGGGGCCTAAAAGGTTCACCCCTCCACTTT	CASSLGGLKGSPLHF
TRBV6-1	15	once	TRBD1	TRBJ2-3	TGTGCCAGCAGAACCGGGACAGGGTCTAACTACGACCAGTATTTT	CASRTGTGSNYDQYF
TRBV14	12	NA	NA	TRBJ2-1	TGTGCCAGCAGCCCGTACTACAATGAGCAGTTCTTC	CASSPYYNEQFF
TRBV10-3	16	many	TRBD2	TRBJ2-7	TGTGCCATCAGTGAAATTGGCGGGAGGGCCCACTACGAGCAGTACTTC	CAISEIGGRAHYEQYF
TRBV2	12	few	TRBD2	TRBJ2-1	TGTGCCAGCAGCGGACTAGCTGATGAGCAGTTCTTC	CASSGLADEQFF
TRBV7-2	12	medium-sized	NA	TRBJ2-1	TGTGCCAGCAGCCCTCTAGAGAATGAGCAGTTCTTC	CASSPLENEQFF
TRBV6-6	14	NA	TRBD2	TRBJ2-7	TGTGCCAGCAGTTTTACTAGCGGGACCTACGAGCAGTACTTC	CASSFTSGTYEQYF
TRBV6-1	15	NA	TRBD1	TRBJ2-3	TGTGCCAGCAGCAAACGACAGGGGGGCACAGATACGCAGTATTTT	CASSKRQGGTDTQYF
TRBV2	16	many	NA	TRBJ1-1	TGTGCCAGCAGGTTCGGACTCATATCGACCGACACTGAAGCTTTCTTT	CASRFGLISTDTEAFF
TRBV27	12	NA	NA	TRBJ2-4	TGTGCCAGCATTTTATGGGGTCGTGAGCAGTACTTC	CASILWGREQYF
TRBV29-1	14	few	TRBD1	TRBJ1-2	TGCAGCGTTGATTGGGTCAGGGGGAACTATGGCTACACCTTC	CSVDWVRGNYGYTF
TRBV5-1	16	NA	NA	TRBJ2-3	TGCGCCAGCAGCGGCGGGACAGACCATCGCACAGATACGCAGTATTTT	CASSGGTDHRTDTQYF
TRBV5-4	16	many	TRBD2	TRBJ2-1	TGTGCCAGCAGCCCCGGGGGGGGGGGCTCCTACAATGAGCAGTTCTTC	CASSPGGGGSYNEQFF
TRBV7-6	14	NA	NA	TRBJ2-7	TGTGCCATCAAAATACAGGGCCCTGGGAACGAGCAGTACTTC	CAIKIQGPGNEQYF
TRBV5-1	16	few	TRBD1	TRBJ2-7	TGCGCCAGCAGCCCCCAAGGGGACAGTCTCTCCTACGAGCAGTACTTC	CASSPQGDSLSYEQYF
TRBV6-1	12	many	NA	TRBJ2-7	TGTGCCAGCAGCAAAGACTCCTACGAGCAGTACTTC	CASSKDSYEQYF
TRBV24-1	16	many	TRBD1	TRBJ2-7	TGTGCCACCAGTGATCAGGGACAGGGGCCTTACAATGAGCAGTACTTC	CATSDQGQGPYNEQYF
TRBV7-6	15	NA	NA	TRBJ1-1	TGTGCCAGCAGCTCTCTCCGGGAGGGTGCCACTGAAGCTTTCTTT	CASSSLREGATEAFF
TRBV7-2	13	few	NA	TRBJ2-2	TGTGCCAGCAGCTTAGGTATCACCGGGGAGCTGTTTTTT	CASSLGITGELFF
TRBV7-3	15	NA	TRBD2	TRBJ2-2	TGTGCCAGCAGCTCGTTACTAGCGGGCACCGGGGAGCTGTTTTTT	CASSSLLAGTGELFF
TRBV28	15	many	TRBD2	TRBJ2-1	TGTGCCAGCAGACGGACTAGCGGGATGGCTGATGAGCAGTTCTTC	CASRRTSGMADEQFF
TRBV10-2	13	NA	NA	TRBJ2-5	TGCGCCAGCAGTAGGAACAGACAAGAGACCCAGTACTTC	CASSRNRQETQYF
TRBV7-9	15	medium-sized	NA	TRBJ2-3	TGTGCCAGCACGCCATCCGGGACTCCCACAGATACGCAGTATTTT	CASTPSGTPTDTQYF
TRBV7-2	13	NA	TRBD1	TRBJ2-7	TGTGCCAGCAGCCCCGGACAGGCTCTCGAGCAGTACTTC	CASSPGQALEQYF
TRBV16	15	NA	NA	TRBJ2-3	TGTGCCAGCAGCCAATCTGCCAGCAACACAGATACGCAGTATTTT	CASSQSASNTDTQYF
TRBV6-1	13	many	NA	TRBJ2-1	TGTGCCAGCAGAATCGGACGTTTCAATGAGCAGTTCTTC	CASRIGRFNEQFF
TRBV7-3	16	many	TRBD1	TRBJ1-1	TGTGCCAGCAGCCGAGGGACAGCCATTATGAACACTGAAGCTTTCTTT	CASSRGTAIMNTEAFF
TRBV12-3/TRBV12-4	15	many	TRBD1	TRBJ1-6	TGTGCCAGCAGTCCAGGGACAGGGGGCTTTTCACCCCTCCACTTT	CASSPGTGGFSPLHF
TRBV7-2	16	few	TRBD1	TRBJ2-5	TGTGCCAGCAGCTCGCCAATTGGGACAGATCAAGAGACCCAGTACTTC	CASSSPIGTDQETQYF
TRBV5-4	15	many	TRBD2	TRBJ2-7	TGTGCCAGCAGCTTGTTCGGTAGCGGGGTTAACGAGCAGTACTTC	CASSLFGSGVNEQYF
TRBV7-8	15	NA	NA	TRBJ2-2	TGTGCCAGCAGCCCCTTGACTAGTTTCACCGGGGAGCTGTTTTTT	CASSPLTSFTGELFF